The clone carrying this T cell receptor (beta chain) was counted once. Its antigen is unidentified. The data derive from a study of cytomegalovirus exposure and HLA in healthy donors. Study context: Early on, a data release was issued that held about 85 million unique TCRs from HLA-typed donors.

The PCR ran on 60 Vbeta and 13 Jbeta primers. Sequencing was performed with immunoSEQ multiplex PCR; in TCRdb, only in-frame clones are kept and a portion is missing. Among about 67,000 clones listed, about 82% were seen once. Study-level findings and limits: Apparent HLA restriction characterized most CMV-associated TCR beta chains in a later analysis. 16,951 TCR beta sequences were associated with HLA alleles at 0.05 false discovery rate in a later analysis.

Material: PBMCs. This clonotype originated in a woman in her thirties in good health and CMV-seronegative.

CDR3 in amino acids: CASSRTGYEQYF. The CDR3 DNA is TGTGCCAGCAGCCGGACAGGCTACGAGCAGTACTTC. The chain couples TRBV13 to TRBJ2-7; 7 nucleotides line up with TRBD1. V shed 5 bases and J 3 bases; nucleotides not matched to a gene: 1. The germline CDR1 and CDR2 sequences are PRHDT and FYEKMQ (reference sequence). The CDR3 totals 12 residues.